The rows below give T cell receptor beta chains drawn from one sample of a study of blood T cell repertoires in COVID-19. The assay was immunoSEQ multiplex PCR, and TCRdb's table has in-frame clones only and misses some. The sample holds about 200,000 clones; about 86% are singletons and the top ten take roughly 6.9%. The sequencing input was PBMCs or T cells enriched from blood (not recorded which). Receptors originate from a man between 40 and 49 years old who had recovered from COVID-19. Each CDR3 is given with its conserved first and last residue. A D gene is named only where the DNA matches it firmly. The size entry is marked missing in some rows and otherwise reads once, few, many or a size class.

D gene | J gene | clone size | CDR3 length | V gene | CDR3 protein | CDR3 DNA
NA | TRBJ2-7 | once | 12 | TRBV2 | CASSASGYEQYF | TGTGCCAGCAGTGCCTCAGGGTACGAGCAGTACTTC
NA | TRBJ1-6 | many | 14 | TRBV28 | CASSPTYRGSPLHF | TGTGCCAGCAGTCCGACATATCGTGGCTCACCCCTCCACTTT
NA | TRBJ2-7 | NA | 13 | TRBV7-9 | CASSLGRSVEQYF | TGTGCCAGCAGCTTGGGGAGGTCGGTCGAGCAGTACTTC
TRBD2 | TRBJ2-3 | NA | 15 | TRBV5-4 | CASSPSGGVTDTQYF | TGTGCCAGCAGCCCTAGCGGGGGAGTAACAGATACGCAGTATTTT
TRBD2 | TRBJ2-7 | NA | 15 | TRBV7-2 | CASSPPSGGLGEQYF | TGTGCCAGCAGTCCCCCTAGCGGGGGGCTGGGCGAGCAGTACTTC
NA | TRBJ1-5 | NA | 14 | TRBV19 | CASSIRGSNQPQHF | TGTGCCAGTAGTATACGGGGGAGCAATCAGCCCCAGCATTTT
TRBD1 | TRBJ1-2 | once | 15 | TRBV19 | CASSIWERGQDGYTF | TGTGCCAGTAGTATATGGGAAAGGGGACAGGATGGCTACACCTTC
NA | TRBJ1-1 | once | 13 | TRBV2 | CASSKTANTEAFF | TGTGCCAGCAGTAAGACAGCGAACACTGAAGCTTTCTTT
NA | TRBJ1-5 | NA | 14 | TRBV28 | CASSLAAALLPQHF | TGTGCCAGCAGTTTGGCGGCCGCCCTTCTGCCCCAGCATTTT
TRBD1 | TRBJ1-1 | once | 16 | TRBV19 | CASSSGQGVMNTEAFF | TGTGCCAGTAGTTCAGGACAGGGGGTCATGAACACTGAAGCTTTCTTT
NA | TRBJ1-2 | NA | 15 | TRBV2 | CASSEGQGRSYGYTF | TGTGCCAGCAGTGAAGGGCAGGGGAGAAGCTATGGCTACACCTTC
NA | TRBJ2-6 | few | 15 | TRBV15 | CATSSSGSGANVLTF | TGTGCCACCAGCAGCAGCGGGTCGGGGGCCAACGTCCTGACTTTC
NA | TRBJ1-1 | NA | 14 | TRBV9 | CASSPGTTDTEAFF | TGTGCCAGCAGCCCCGGGACAACGGACACTGAAGCTTTCTTT
NA | TRBJ1-1 | NA | 12 | TRBV2 | CASSQGLAEAFF | TGTGCCAGCAGTCAAGGACTCGCTGAAGCTTTCTTT
TRBD1 | TRBJ1-6 | NA | 15 | TRBV4-1 | CASSQIGTAGEPLHF | TGCGCCAGCAGCCAGATCGGGACAGCCGGAGAGCCCCTCCACTTT
TRBD1 | TRBJ1-1 | NA | 16 | TRBV18 | CASSPKDRARSTEAFF | TGTGCCAGCTCACCAAAGGACAGGGCAAGGAGCACTGAAGCTTTCTTT
TRBD1 | TRBJ2-3 | NA | 17 | TRBV4-2 | CASSQEARTGSTDTQYF | TGTGCCAGCAGCCAAGAGGCTAGGACAGGGAGCACAGATACGCAGTATTTT
TRBD2 | TRBJ2-7 | NA | 17 | TRBV7-8 | CASSFAVGLTGGYEQYF | TGTGCCAGCAGCTTCGCGGTGGGCCTGACGGGGGGGTACGAGCAGTACTTC
TRBD2 | TRBJ2-1 | NA | 15 | TRBV5-1 | CASSFTSGVGNEQFF | TGCGCCAGCAGCTTCACTAGCGGGGTGGGGAATGAGCAGTTCTTC
TRBD1 | TRBJ2-2 | NA | 15 | TRBV3-1/TRBV3-2 | CASSLTGWNTGELFF | TGTGCCAGCAGCTTGACAGGGTGGAACACCGGGGAGCTGTTTTTT